This is a list of T cell receptor beta chains from one sample in a study of shared clonotypes between healthy human individuals. Produced via immunoSEQ multiplex PCR; TCRdb's table is partial and in-frame only. In the table there are millions of clones, 85% to 95% of which are singletons. Sample: naive CD4+ T cells from PBMCs. The receptors derive from a man aged 18 to 29 in good health. Some clones in this sample may be carry-over from other donors' samples. Each CDR3 is given with its conserved first and last residue. Each record gives: CDR3 DNA, CDR3 protein, J gene, clone size, V gene, D gene. A D gene is named only where the DNA matches it firmly. For some rows the clone size is stated as once, few or many, or as a class when expanded; others skip it.

TGTGCCAGCTCACCGGGCCTAGGGGTTAATCAGCCCCAGCATTTT CASSPGLGVNQPQHF TRBJ1-5 - TRBV18 -
TGTGCCAGCAGCTTAACAGGGCAGGCCGGGGAGCTGTTTTTT CASSLTGQAGELFF TRBJ2-2 - TRBV7-3 -
TGTGCCAGCAGCGTAGGGGGTAGGGGAGTAGAGCAGTACTTC CASSVGGRGVEQYF TRBJ2-7 few TRBV9 -
TGTGCCAGCAGTGCACCGGGACAGGGGTCCTACGAGCAGTACTTC CASSAPGQGSYEQYF TRBJ2-7 - TRBV27 TRBD1
TGTGCCAGCAGTTACACGGGACGGAGTTACGAGCAGTACTTC CASSYTGRSYEQYF TRBJ2-7 - TRBV6-5 -
TGCGCCAGCAGCCGCGGACTAGCGGGAGGGATCCCCTACGAGCAGTACTTC CASSRGLAGGIPYEQYF TRBJ2-7 - TRBV10-1 TRBD2
TGTGCCAGCAGTCCCGGATTATTCCCCGGGGCCTATGGCTACACCTTC CASSPGLFPGAYGYTF TRBJ1-2 few TRBV27 -
TGTGCCAGCAGCACATTAGGATACAATGAGCAGTTCTTC CASSTLGYNEQFF TRBJ2-1 - TRBV6-5 -
TGTGCCAGCAGTCGAACCGGGACCGCCAGGGATGAGCAGTTCTTC CASSRTGTARDEQFF TRBJ2-1 - TRBV6-1 -
TGTGCCATCAGTGGGACTGGCTTAAACCAGCCCCAGCATTTT CAISGTGLNQPQHF TRBJ1-5 - TRBV10-3 -
TGTGCCAGCAGCTTAATATACGAGCAGTACTTC CASSLIYEQYF TRBJ2-7 few TRBV7-9 -
TGTGCCAGCAGTTACAACAGGGGGCATAACATTCAGTACTTC CASSYNRGHNIQYF TRBJ2-4 - TRBV6-5 TRBD1
TGTGCCAGCAGTGCCAGACAGCTGACCTTC CASSARQLTF TRBJ1-2 - TRBV6-1 -
TGCGCCACCAAGGGGACCGGGATGTTCTATGAGCAGTTCTTC CATKGTGMFYEQFF TRBJ2-1 once TRBV5-1 -
TGTGCCAGTATGAAGGGCGGGGAGCTGTTTTTT CASMKGGELFF TRBJ2-2 - TRBV19 -
TGCGCCAGCAGCCAAGGAGGGGAGCGCCGGGATACGCAGTATTTT CASSQGGERRDTQYF TRBJ2-3 - TRBV4-1 -
TGTGCCAGCTTAGTGGCTGATACGCAGTATTTT CASLVADTQYF TRBJ2-3 - TRBV27 -
TGTGCCAGCAGCTTAGCGGCTAGCTCCTACAATGAGCAGTTCTTC CASSLAASSYNEQFF TRBJ2-1 - TRBV11-2 -
TGTGCCAGCAGTCAAAAGGTGTTAGGCACCGGGGAGCTGTTTTTT CASSQKVLGTGELFF TRBJ2-2 - TRBV27 -
TGCGCCAGCAGCTACTGGAGCCCAGGGACAGGGGGGACTGAAGCTTTCTTT CASSYWSPGTGGTEAFF TRBJ1-1 - TRBV5-1 TRBD1
TGTGCCAGCAGCTTAGGACAATCGAACACTGAAGCTTTCTTT CASSLGQSNTEAFF TRBJ1-1 once TRBV7-3 -
TGTGCCAGCAGCCGACAGGTATCGAGGGAAAAACTGTTTTTT CASSRQVSREKLFF TRBJ1-4 - TRBV6-4 -
TGTGCCACCAGGGACACGGACTACCAAGAGACCCAGTACTTC CATRDTDYQETQYF TRBJ2-5 - TRBV10-3 -
TGTGCCAGTCTTTCTTACCCTCCAGGGACATCCCTTGTAAACACCATATATTTT CASLSYPPGTSLVNTIYF TRBJ1-3 - TRBV19 -
TGTGCCAGCAGCGTAGGTCTAGCGGGTGCGGGAGATACGCAGTATTTT CASSVGLAGAGDTQYF TRBJ2-3 - TRBV9 TRBD2
TGCAGTGCTAACGTGCTTGAGCAGTTCTTC CSANVLEQFF TRBJ2-1 - TRBV20-1 -
TGTGCCAGCAGACAAACTAGCGGGAGTACAGATACGCAGTATTTT CASRQTSGSTDTQYF TRBJ2-3 once TRBV6-5 TRBD2
TGTGCTAGTGGTTTGGCCTCTCCGGGGGCGGGCGCCTCTGGGGCCAACGTCCTGACTTTC CASGLASPGAGASGANVLTF TRBJ2-6 - TRBV12-5 -
TGCGCCAGCAGCATGCAACTGGGACAGTCCTCTGGAAACACCATATATTTT CASSMQLGQSSGNTIYF TRBJ1-3 - TRBV5-1 TRBD1
TGTGCCAGCAGTGAACCCTCCTCTCGTGCGGCAGAAGGCTACGAGCAGTACTTC CASSEPSSRAAEGYEQYF TRBJ2-7 - TRBV2 -
TGTGCCAGTAGTATAGTCCCGGACAGGGCAGGTCAGCCCCAGCATTTT CASSIVPDRAGQPQHF TRBJ1-5 - TRBV19 TRBD1
TGTGCCAGCAGTGAGAAGGACAGGGTAACGCAGTATTTT CASSEKDRVTQYF TRBJ2-3 - TRBV25-1 TRBD1
TGTGCCAGCAGCTTAATGAGCGACCGAGTGGAGCAGTACTTC CASSLMSDRVEQYF TRBJ2-7 - TRBV7-3 -
TGTGCCATCAGTGAACGCGGGAGGGCGTCCTACGAGCAGTACTTC CAISERGRASYEQYF TRBJ2-7 - TRBV10-3 TRBD2
TGTGCCAGCAGTTTTAGACAGCTTAATCAGCCCCAGCATTTT CASSFRQLNQPQHF TRBJ1-5 once TRBV28 -
TGTGCCAGCAGTTCGGGCAGGACAGAGACCCAGTACTTC CASSSGRTETQYF TRBJ2-5 - TRBV14 -
TGCAGCGTTTCTGGGGAGGGTTACGAGCAGTACTTC CSVSGEGYEQYF TRBJ2-7 - TRBV29-1 TRBD2
TGTGCCAGCAGCCGGGACAGGGGGGTCATATTC CASSRDRGVIF TRBJ2-7 - TRBV2 TRBD1
TGTGCCTGGAGTGGAACAAGTAGCAATCAGCCCCAGCATTTT CAWSGTSSNQPQHF TRBJ1-5 - TRBV30 -
TGCGCCAGCGCCGACTCCTACGAGCAGTACTTC CASADSYEQYF TRBJ2-7 once TRBV10-2 -
TGTGCCAGCAGCCCCTGGACTAGCCGCCGGAACAATGAGCAGTTCTTC CASSPWTSRRNNEQFF TRBJ2-1 - TRBV9 TRBD2
TGTGCCAGCAGCTTAGTAGGTGGGAGGGCCATCGAGCAGTACTTC CASSLVGGRAIEQYF TRBJ2-7 - TRBV7-9 TRBD2
TGCGCCAGCAGTGGGGGGCCCTTAGGGCGCACCAACTACAATGAGCAGTTCTTC CASSGGPLGRTNYNEQFF TRBJ2-1 - TRBV10-1 -
TGTGCCAGCAGTCGCGCGTCCAGCGGGACTTATACGCAGTATTTT CASSRASSGTYTQYF TRBJ2-3 once TRBV28 TRBD2
TGTGCCAGCAGCTTGCTGAACACCGGGGAGCTGTTTTTT CASSLLNTGELFF TRBJ2-2 few TRBV5-4 -
TGTGCCAGCACCCGGCCGCGCGGGGCCACCTACGAGCAGTACTTC CASTRPRGATYEQYF TRBJ2-7 - TRBV28 -
TGTGCCTGGAGTTGGGCCCCCTATGGCTACACCTTC CAWSWAPYGYTF TRBJ1-2 - TRBV30 -
TGTGCCGTCCGCGGGGCGACGAGCAATCAGCCCCAGCATTTT CAVRGATSNQPQHF TRBJ1-5 - TRBV2 -